Following are 26 T cell receptor beta chains from one sample sequenced in a study of beta chain features in type 1 diabetes. Overall study findings and caveats: Moderate yet significant TCRB CDR3 shortening was seen in Type 1 diabetes patients in all four CD4+ subsets.

Which antigens these TCRs recognize remains unknown. TCRB transcripts that were expressed got sequenced, as all of the isolated RNA had been reverse transcribed. Using immunoSEQ multiplex PCR, the repertoire was profiled, and TCRdb retains in-frame clones only, with some absent. Among a few hundred thousand clones listed, 9.6% were seen once. Sequences were obtained from central memory CD4+ T cells from blood. The receptor source for this set is a man aged 30 to 39 with type 1 diabetes.

The sample holds a few counts of this clone. A read error is possible here, since a much larger clone lies one base away. The chain carries TRBV4-2 and TRBJ2-7; 9 nucleotides line up with TRBD2. The length of the CDR3 is 15 residues. With V trimmed by 1 base and J by 4 bases, 5 bases remained unmatched. Germline CDR1 reads LGHNA; CDR2 reads YNFKEQ. The CDR3 is CASSQGLAGVYEQYF. For the CDR3, the DNA is TGTGCCAGCAGCCAAGGTTTAGCGGGAGTTTACGAGCAGTACTTC.

The chain carries TRBV28 and TRBJ1-1; tentatively, D is TRBD1 (5 bases). V was shortened by 9 bases and J by 0 bases, with 11 bases between the two germline ends. Looked up from germline, CDR1 is MDHEN and CDR2 is SYDVKM. The CDR3 loop spans 13 amino acids. In nucleotides, the CDR3 is TGTGCCAGTCAGGGTTTTATGAACACTGAAGCTTTCTTT. Protein product: CASQGFMNTEAFF.

This clone appeared many times. The CDR3 region is CASSLGGGLVYEQYF. The CDR3 nucleotides are TGTGCCAGCAGCCTTGGGGGCGGCCTTGTTTACGAGCAGTACTTC. This chain connects TRBV7-2 to TRBJ2-7, with TRBD1 as a possible D gene (6 bases). Germline V gene data show CDR1 as SGHTA and CDR2 as FQGNSA. Trimming took off 5 bases at V and 4 bases at J, with 18 bases between the two ends. The CDR3 sequence is 15 residues long.

V usage is TRBV6-5 and J usage is TRBJ1-3; D gene ambiguous. V lost 6 bases and J lost 3, with 9 bases in between. Germline CDR1 is MNHEY and CDR2 is SVGAGI. This CDR3 comprises 13 residues. CDR3 nucleotide sequence: TGTGCCAGCAGCCCGCACAGTGGAAACACCATATATTTT. This encodes CASSPHSGNTIYF.

This clone was observed a few times. The chain joins TRBV11-2 to TRBJ2-2; D is possibly TRBD1 or TRBD2 (5 bases each). This CDR3 region has 16 residues. Germline-derived CDR1 and CDR2 are SGHAT and FQNNGV. V was clipped by 1 base and J by 4 bases, with 13 bases between them. The CDR3 coding sequence is TGTGCCAGCAGCTTAGGGAACCCGGGACGCACCGGGGAGCTGTTTTTT. Encoded protein: CASSLGNPGRTGELFF.

The gene calls are TRBV7-2 and TRBJ2-3, with 9 positions matching TRBD2. This CDR3 has 17 amino acids. Trimming at V came to 5 bases and at J to 4 bases, leaving 13 bases not matched to a gene. Germline values: CDR1 SGHTA, CDR2 FQGNSA. Here the CDR3 DNA reads TGTGCCAGCAGCCAAACTAGCGGGTTGACCGCCCCAGATACGCAGTATTTT. Translating gives CASSQTSGLTAPDTQYF.

Many counts were recorded for this clone. The CDR3 is CASKEGGRGTQYF. DNA for the CDR3: TGTGCCAGCAAGGAGGGAGGCCGTGGAACGCAGTATTTT. V is TRBV6-6 and J is TRBJ2-3; D may be TRBD2 (6 bases). Germline-derived CDR1 and CDR2 are MNHNY and SVGAGI (reference sequence). The V and J ends lost 7 bases and 9 bases respectively, with 17 bases between them. This CDR3 comprises 13 residues.

CDR3 DNA: TGTGCCAGCAGTCGGACAGGGAATGAAAAACTGTTTTTT. It is translated as CASSRTGNEKLFF. This sequence joins TRBV6-6 and TRBJ1-4, with 8 bases fitting TRBD1. The V and J ends lost 5 bases and 5 bases, in that order; junction bases with no gene match: 1. CDR3 length: 13 residues. Germline assignment: CDR1 MNHNY and CDR2 SVGAGI (reference sequence).

Only a few counts were recorded for this clone. The junction departs from germline at one end; a sequencing error may be responsible. The chain links TRBV7-9 to TRBJ2-1, with D maybe TRBD2 (7 bases). The CDR3 runs to 17 residues. CDR1 is SEHNR and CDR2 is FQNEAQ in the germline V gene (reference sequence). The CDR3 region has the DNA TGTGCCAGCAGCCTAGGGGGGGCGAGCTTCTCCCACAATGAGCAGTTCTTC. As protein: CASSLGGASFSHNEQFF.

In this sample, this clone turned up a few times. The J gene is TRBJ1-2, the V gene TRBV5-4, with D tentatively TRBD1 (6 bases). This CDR3 comprises 15 residues. In germline, CDR1 is SGHNT, CDR2 YYREEE (reference sequence). V lost 0 bases and J 8 bases, leaving 17 bases between the germline ends. CDR3 in amino acids: CASSLAQGTGSGYTF. The CDR3 DNA sequence: TGTGCCAGCAGCTTGGCGCAGGGGACCGGGAGCGGCTACACCTTC.

This clone was seen many times. The V call is TRBV2, the J call TRBJ1-4; D remains unclear. Per germline, CDR1 SNHLY and CDR2 FYNNEI. V was pared by 6 bases and J by 0 bases, with 17 bases between. The CDR3 loop spans 17 amino acids. CDR3 coding DNA: TGTGCCAGCAGCCGACCCCAGGAAATGACAACTAATGAAAAACTGTTTTTT. Its translation: CASSRPQEMTTNEKLFF. The complete variable domain, with remaining parts taken from reference TRBV2 and TRBJ1-4, reads EPEVTQTPSHQVTQMGQEVILRCVPISNHLYFYWYRQILGQKVEFLVSFYNNEISEKSEIFDDQFSVERPDGSNFTLKIRSTKLEDSAMYFCASSRPQEMTTNEKLFFGSGTQLSVL.

The chain is built from TRBV9 and TRBJ2-7, with D unclear. V lost 4 bases, J lost 6 bases, and 14 bases lay in between. CDR3 length: 13 amino acids. Germline V gene lookup returns CDR1 SGDLS and CDR2 YYNGEE. The CDR3 protein is CASSLQVSAEQYF. DNA for the CDR3: TGTGCCAGCAGCCTCCAAGTATCGGCCGAGCAGTACTTC.

The chain has TRBV29-1 and TRBJ1-1; D is unresolved. The CDR3 runs 11 residues. The ends were cut back, 6 bases at V and 6 bases at J, with 11 bases in the middle. Germline assignment: CDR1 SQVTM and CDR2 ANQGSEA. CDR3 residues: CSVFPGAEAFF. The CDR3 DNA is TGCAGCGTATTTCCAGGAGCTGAAGCTTTCTTT.

The CDR3 sequence: CASSVASPQQGTGELFF. The CDR3 bases are TGTGCCAGCAGCGTAGCCTCCCCTCAGCAAGGCACCGGGGAGCTGTTTTTT. The J gene is TRBJ2-2, the V gene TRBV9; D uncertain. Germline V lookup: CDR1 SGDLS, CDR2 YYNGEE. Trimming cost V 0 bases and J 4 bases, with 16 bases left between them. The CDR3 length is 17 residues.

The V call is TRBV2, the J call TRBJ1-5, with D perhaps TRBD1 (5 bases). Germline V lookup: CDR1 SNHLY, CDR2 FYNNEI. This CDR3 is built from 13 residues. V lost 3 bases and J 7 bases, leaving 10 bases between the germline ends. CDR3 nucleotide sequence: TGTGCCAGCAGTGATCAGGGTGTCCAGCCCCAGCATTTT. This translates into CASSDQGVQPQHF. The variable domain in full, with the rest retrieved from reference TRBV2 and TRBJ1-5, is EPEVTQTPSHQVTQMGQEVILRCVPISNHLYFYWYRQILGQKVEFLVSFYNNEISEKSEIFDDQFSVERPDGSNFTLKIRSTKLEDSAMYFCASSDQGVQPQHFGDGTRLSIL.

The CDR3 here is CASSLEGTDTQYF. The CDR3 nucleotides read TGTGCCAGCAGTTTGGAGGGAACGGATACGCAGTATTTT. The chain couples TRBV27 to TRBJ2-3, with D perhaps matching TRBD2 (6 bases). CDR1 and CDR2 from the germline V gene are MNHEY and SMNVEV (reference sequence). This CDR3 comprises 13 residues. Trimming removed 3 bases at V and 6 bases at J, with 10 bases between.

This clone turned up a few times. This chain links TRBV25-1 with TRBJ1-4; 8 bases agree with TRBD1. The CDR3 covers 14 residues. The J segment lost 8 bases and the V segment lost 4 bases, leaving 6 bases of the junction unmatched. Germline CDR1 reads MGHDK; CDR2 reads SYGVNS. This chain's CDR3 is CASSVVQGEEKLFF. DNA of the CDR3: TGTGCCAGCAGTGTGGTACAGGGGGAAGAAAAACTGTTTTTT.

This clone was picked up a small number of times. J is TRBJ2-7 and V is TRBV7-2; weak D call: TRBD1 (6 bases). V lost 4 bases, J lost 2 bases, and 12 bases lay in between. CDR3 length equals 14 residues. Germline V gene lookup returns CDR1 SGHTA and CDR2 FQGNSA. The CDR3 nucleotides read TGTGCCAGCAGCTATTACAGGGTGGCCTACGAGCAGTACTTC. It translates to CASSYYRVAYEQYF.

In its sample, this clone was seen a few times. Different DNA sequences within this sample yield the same CDR3. The rearrangement uses TRBV29-1 and TRBJ1-2; no definite D call. This CDR3 has 12 residues. Germline V gene data show CDR1 as SQVTM and CDR2 as ANQGSEA. Trimming cost V 6 bases and J 1 base, with 9 bases left between them. The CDR3 DNA reads as TGCAGCGTGGACGGGCTTAACTATGGCTACACCTTC. This translates into CSVDGLNYGYTF.

This clone was observed many times. The chain couples TRBV15 to TRBJ2-3, with 7 bases aligning to TRBD2. CDR3 size: 15 residues. Per germline, CDR1 LNHNV and CDR2 YYDKDF (reference sequence). Trimming at V came to 3 bases and at J to 3 bases, leaving 6 bases not matched to a gene. CDR3 in amino acids: CATSRGGSGTDTQYF. CDR3 nucleotides: TGTGCCACCAGCAGGGGGGGGTCAGGTACAGATACGCAGTATTTT.

This clone occurred many times. The chain joins TRBV30 to TRBJ1-2; 10 bases are shared with TRBD1. The CDR3 loop spans 17 amino acids. With 1 base clipped from V and 3 bases from J, the junction kept 11 bases outside the gene matches. CDR1 is GTSNPN and CDR2 is SVGIG in the germline V gene (reference sequence). The CDR3: CAWSDGRGGQGYYGYTF. Here the CDR3 DNA reads TGTGCCTGGAGTGACGGACGCGGGGGACAGGGGTACTATGGCTACACCTTC.

This clone was seen a handful of times. V usage is TRBV14 and J usage is TRBJ2-7; the D is unclear. V lost 4 bases and J lost 6, with 13 bases in between. Germline V gives CDR1 SGHDN, CDR2 FVKESK. The length of the CDR3 is 13 residues. The CDR3 spells CASSPRVDSEQYF. The CDR3 region has the DNA TGTGCCAGCAGCCCAAGAGTGGATAGCGAGCAGTACTTC.

This clone was detected only a few times. This clone may be a read error of a much larger clone one base away. The V call is TRBV5-1, the J call TRBJ2-6, with no clear D. From germline, CDR1 is SGHRS and CDR2 YFSETQ. Trimming removed 2 bases at V and 0 bases at J, with 0 bases between. The CDR3 has 13 amino acids. The CDR3 DNA is TGCGCCAGCAGCTTCTCTGGGGCCAACGTCCTGACTTTC. This codes for CASSFSGANVLTF.

This clone has more than one count but fewer than ten. The chain is built from TRBV10-2 and TRBJ2-7; a weak D match, TRBD2 (5 bases). Per germline, CDR1 WSHSY and CDR2 SAAADI. This CDR3 comprises 14 residues. The germline V and J ends were trimmed by 2 bases and 3 bases, with 11 bases remaining between them. CDR3 protein: CASSEIGRRYEQYF. CDR3 sequence (DNA): TGCGCCAGCAGTGAGATTGGGAGACGCTACGAGCAGTACTTC.

This clone came up once. The CDR3 here is CATSRSGSDRLGYNEQFF. CDR3 nucleotides: TGTGCCACCAGCAGATCCGGATCCGACAGGTTAGGGTACAATGAGCAGTTCTTC. The chain carries TRBV15 and TRBJ2-1; TRBD1 might be the D (6 bases). Trimming took off 2 bases at V and 4 bases at J, with 21 bases between the two ends. CDR1 LNHNV and CDR2 YYDKDF come from the germline V gene (reference sequence). This CDR3 has 18 amino acids.

The rearrangement joins TRBV19 to TRBJ2-1, with D possibly matching TRBD2 (5 bases). Trimming took off 7 bases at V and 5 bases at J, with 12 bases between the two ends. Germline CDR1 and CDR2: LNHDA and SQIVND (reference sequence). The CDR3 covers 13 residues. This CDR3 reads CASIPRGNNEQFF. As DNA, the CDR3 is TGTGCCAGTATCCCCCGGGGAAACAATGAGCAGTTCTTC.